The clone carrying this T cell receptor beta chain has at least ten counts. Its antigen is undetermined. Aged 18 to 65, hyperthyroidism patients had new diagnoses of under 2 months' duration. Germline loops: CDR1 SEHNR, CDR2 FQNEAQ (reference sequence). This CDR3 has 14 amino acids. V was shortened by 5 bases and J by 7 bases, with 17 bases between the two germline ends. This sample is drawn from a study of Graves' ophthalmopathy and Graves' hyperthyroidism. Study-wide context: In this cohort's terms, stable hyperthyroidism meant no ophthalmopathy by 18 months of follow-up.

Amplification of the TCR beta CDR3 regions used RNA transcripts (as template). First-round RT-PCR employed HTBI primers, with a second-round multiplex PCR after it. TCRdb independently ran MiXCR on the multiplex PCR reads; one entry per CDR3 protein. This sample carries 500,000 to 600,000 distinct CDR3 sequences, 35% to 45% of them seen once, and the ten largest clones take about 4.1%. Findings and limits, study-wide: In blood, most expanded thyroid clonotypes above 0.001 frequency were also detected.

What was sequenced was peripheral blood or thyroid tissue (not recorded which). The receptor comes from an adult man with Graves' hyperthyroidism. The chain links TRBV7-9 to TRBJ1-2, with D maybe TRBD1 (5 bases). CDR3 nucleotides: TGTGCCAGCAGCCCGGCCAGGGCGGATCGTGGCTACACCTTC. Its protein is CASSPARADRGYTF.